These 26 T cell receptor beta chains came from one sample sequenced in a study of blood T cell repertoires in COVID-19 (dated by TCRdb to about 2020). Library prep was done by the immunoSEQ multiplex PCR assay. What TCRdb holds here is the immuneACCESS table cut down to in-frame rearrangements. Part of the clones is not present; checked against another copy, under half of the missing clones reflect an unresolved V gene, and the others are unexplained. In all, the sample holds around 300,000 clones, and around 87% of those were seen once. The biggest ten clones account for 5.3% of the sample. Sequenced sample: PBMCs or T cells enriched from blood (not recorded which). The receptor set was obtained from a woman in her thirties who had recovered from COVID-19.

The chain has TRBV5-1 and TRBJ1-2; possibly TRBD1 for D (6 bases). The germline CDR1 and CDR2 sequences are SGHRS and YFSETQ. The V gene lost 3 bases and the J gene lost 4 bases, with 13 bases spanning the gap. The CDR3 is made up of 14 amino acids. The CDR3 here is CASSSHRDSYGYTF. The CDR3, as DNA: TGCGCCAGCAGCTCTCACAGGGATAGCTATGGCTACACCTTC.

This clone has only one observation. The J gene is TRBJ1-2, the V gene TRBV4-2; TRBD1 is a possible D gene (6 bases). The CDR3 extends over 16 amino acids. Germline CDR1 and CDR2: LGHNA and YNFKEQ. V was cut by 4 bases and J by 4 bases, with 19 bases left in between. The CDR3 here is CASSPESQGSGYGYTF. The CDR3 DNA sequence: TGTGCCAGCAGCCCGGAGTCCCAGGGGTCGGGCTATGGCTACACCTTC.

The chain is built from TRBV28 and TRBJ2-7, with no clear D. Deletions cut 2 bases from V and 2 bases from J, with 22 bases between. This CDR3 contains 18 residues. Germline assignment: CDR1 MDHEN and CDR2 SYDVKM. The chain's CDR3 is CASSLHWAGTTYAYEQYF. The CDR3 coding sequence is TGTGCCAGCAGTTTACACTGGGCCGGCACAACATACGCCTACGAGCAGTACTTC.

Here the CDR3 reads CASSQGALPAEAFF. Written as DNA, the CDR3 is TGTGCCAGCAGCCAGGGGGCTCTACCCGCTGAAGCTTTCTTT. This chain uses TRBV3-1 (or the pseudogene TRBV3-2) with TRBJ1-1; maybe TRBD1 (6 bases). Between the trimmed V and J ends, which lost 3 bases and 6 bases, there was a span of 14 bases. Germline V gene data show CDR1 as LGHDT and CDR2 as YNNKEL (reference sequence). This CDR3 has 14 amino acids.

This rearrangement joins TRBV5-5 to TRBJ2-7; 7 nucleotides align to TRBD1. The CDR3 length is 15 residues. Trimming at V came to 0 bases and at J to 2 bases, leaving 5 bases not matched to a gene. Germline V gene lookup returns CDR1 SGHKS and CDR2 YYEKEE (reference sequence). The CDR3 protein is CASSLASGGPYEQYF. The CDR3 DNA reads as TGTGCCAGCAGCTTGGCGTCAGGGGGACCCTACGAGCAGTACTTC.

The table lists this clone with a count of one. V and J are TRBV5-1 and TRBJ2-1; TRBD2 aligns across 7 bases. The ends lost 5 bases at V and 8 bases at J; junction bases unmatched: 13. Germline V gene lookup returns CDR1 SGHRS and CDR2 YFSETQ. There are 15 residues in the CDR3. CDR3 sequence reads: CASSSSTGAGDEQFF. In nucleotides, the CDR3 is TGCGCCAGCAGTTCGTCCACTGGCGCGGGGGATGAGCAGTTCTTC.

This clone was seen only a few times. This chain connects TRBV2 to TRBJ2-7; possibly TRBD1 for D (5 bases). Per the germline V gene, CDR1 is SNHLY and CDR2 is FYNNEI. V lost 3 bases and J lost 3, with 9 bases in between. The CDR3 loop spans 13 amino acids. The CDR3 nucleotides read TGTGCCAGCAGTGACTGGGGCCACTACGAGCAGTACTTC. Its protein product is CASSDWGHYEQYF.

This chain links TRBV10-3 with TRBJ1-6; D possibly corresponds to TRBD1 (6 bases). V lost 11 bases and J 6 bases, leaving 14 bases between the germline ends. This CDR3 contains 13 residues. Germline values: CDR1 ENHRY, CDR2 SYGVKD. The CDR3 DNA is TGTGCCTCAACAGGGCTCGGTAATTCACCCCTCCACTTT. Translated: CASTGLGNSPLHF.

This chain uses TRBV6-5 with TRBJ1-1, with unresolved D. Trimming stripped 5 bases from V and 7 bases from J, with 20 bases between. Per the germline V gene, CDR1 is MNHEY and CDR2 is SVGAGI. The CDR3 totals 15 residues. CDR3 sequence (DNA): TGTGCCAGCAGTCCCAGTCCGGCGGAGAAAGGTGAAGCTTTCTTT. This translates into CASSPSPAEKGEAFF.

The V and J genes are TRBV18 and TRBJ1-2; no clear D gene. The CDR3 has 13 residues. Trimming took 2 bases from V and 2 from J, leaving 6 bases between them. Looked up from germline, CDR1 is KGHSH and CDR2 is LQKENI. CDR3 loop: CASSPSQNYGYTF. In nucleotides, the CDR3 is TGTGCCAGCTCACCATCACAGAACTATGGCTACACCTTC.

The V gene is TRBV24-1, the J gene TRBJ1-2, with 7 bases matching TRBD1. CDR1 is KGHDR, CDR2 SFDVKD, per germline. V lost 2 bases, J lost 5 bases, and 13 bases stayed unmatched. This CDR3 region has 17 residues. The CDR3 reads CATSDSSDLTGWYGYTF. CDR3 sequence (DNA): TGTGCCACCAGTGATTCCTCGGACCTGACAGGGTGGTATGGCTACACCTTC.

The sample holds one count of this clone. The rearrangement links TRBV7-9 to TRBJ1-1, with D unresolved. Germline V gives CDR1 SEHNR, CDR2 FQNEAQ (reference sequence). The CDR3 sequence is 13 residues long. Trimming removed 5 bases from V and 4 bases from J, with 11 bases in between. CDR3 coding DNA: TGTGCCAGCAGCGCCTCACTCGGCACTGAAGCTTTCTTT. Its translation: CASSASLGTEAFF.

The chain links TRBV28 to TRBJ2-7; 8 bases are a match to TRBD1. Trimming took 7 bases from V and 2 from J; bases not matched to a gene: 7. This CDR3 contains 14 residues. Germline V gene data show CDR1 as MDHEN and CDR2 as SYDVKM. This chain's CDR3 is CASTPQGAPYEQYF. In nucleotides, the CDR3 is TGTGCCAGCACCCCCCAGGGGGCCCCCTACGAGCAGTACTTC.

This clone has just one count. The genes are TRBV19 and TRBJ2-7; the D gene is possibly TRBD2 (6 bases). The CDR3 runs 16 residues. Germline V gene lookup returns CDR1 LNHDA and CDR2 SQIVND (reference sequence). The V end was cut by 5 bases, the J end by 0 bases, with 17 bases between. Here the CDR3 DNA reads TGTGCCAGTAGTGCATACTTCTCCGGGAGCTCCTACGAGCAGTACTTC. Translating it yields CASSAYFSGSSYEQYF.

The chain's CDR3 is CASSQDRYGGAEAFF. In DNA, the CDR3 is TGTGCCAGCAGCCAAGATCGGTACGGCGGGGCTGAAGCTTTCTTT. The chain has TRBV3-1 (or the pseudogene TRBV3-2) and TRBJ1-1; D uncertain. The CDR3 has 15 residues. Trimming left V 0 bases short and J 6 bases short, with 14 bases between. In germline, CDR1 is LGHDT, CDR2 YNNKEL (reference sequence).

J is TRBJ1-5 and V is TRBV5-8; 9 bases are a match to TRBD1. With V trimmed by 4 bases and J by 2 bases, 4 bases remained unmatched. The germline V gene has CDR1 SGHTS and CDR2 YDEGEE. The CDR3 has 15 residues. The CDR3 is CASSARTGGNQPQHF. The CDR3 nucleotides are TGTGCCAGCAGCGCGCGGACAGGGGGCAATCAGCCCCAGCATTTT.

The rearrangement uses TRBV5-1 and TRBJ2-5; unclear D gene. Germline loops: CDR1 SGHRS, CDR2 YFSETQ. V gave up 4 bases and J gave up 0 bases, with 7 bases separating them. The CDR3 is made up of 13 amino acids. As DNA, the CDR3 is TGCGCCAGCAGCCCCGGGTACCAAGAGACCCAGTACTTC. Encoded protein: CASSPGYQETQYF. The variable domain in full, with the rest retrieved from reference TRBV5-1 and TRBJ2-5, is KAGVTQTPRYLIKTRGQQVTLSCSPISGHRSVSWYQQTPGQGLQFLFEYFSETQRNKGNFPGRFSGRQFSNSRSEMNVSTLELGDSALYLCASSPGYQETQYFGPGTRLLVL.

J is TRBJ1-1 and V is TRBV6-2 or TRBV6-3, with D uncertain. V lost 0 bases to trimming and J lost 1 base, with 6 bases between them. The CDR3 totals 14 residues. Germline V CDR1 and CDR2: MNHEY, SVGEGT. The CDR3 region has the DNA TGTGCCAGCAGTTACTCTCCCGGGAACACTGAAGCTTTCTTT. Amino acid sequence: CASSYSPGNTEAFF.

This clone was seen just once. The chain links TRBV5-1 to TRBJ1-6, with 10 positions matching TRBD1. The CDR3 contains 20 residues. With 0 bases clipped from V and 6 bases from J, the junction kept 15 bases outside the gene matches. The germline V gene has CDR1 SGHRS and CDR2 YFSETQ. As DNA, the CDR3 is TGCGCCAGCAGCTTGGATCCGGGGACAGGGGACTATATCCGTAATTCACCCCTCCACTTT. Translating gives CASSLDPGTGDYIRNSPLHF.

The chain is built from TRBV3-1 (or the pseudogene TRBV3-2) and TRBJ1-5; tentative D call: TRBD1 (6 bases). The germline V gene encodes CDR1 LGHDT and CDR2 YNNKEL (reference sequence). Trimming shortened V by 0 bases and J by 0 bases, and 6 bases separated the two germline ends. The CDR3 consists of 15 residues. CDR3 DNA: TGTGCCAGCAGCCAAGACAGGGGTAGCAATCAGCCCCAGCATTTT. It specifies CASSQDRGSNQPQHF.

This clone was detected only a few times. In DNA, the CDR3 is TGTGCCAGCAGCCGGGACAGCTCCTACGAGCAGTACTTC. This codes for CASSRDSSYEQYF. The chain recombines TRBV12-3 or TRBV12-4 with TRBJ2-7, with 7 bases lining up with TRBD1. V was pared by 6 bases and J by 0 bases, with 2 bases of the junction left unmatched. The CDR3 is 13 amino acids.

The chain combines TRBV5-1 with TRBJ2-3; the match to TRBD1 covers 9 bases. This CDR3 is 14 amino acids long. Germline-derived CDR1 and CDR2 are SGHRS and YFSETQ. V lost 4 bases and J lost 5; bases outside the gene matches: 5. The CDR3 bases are TGCGCCAGCAGCCAGGGACAGGGTAGAGATACGCAGTATTTT. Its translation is CASSQGQGRDTQYF.

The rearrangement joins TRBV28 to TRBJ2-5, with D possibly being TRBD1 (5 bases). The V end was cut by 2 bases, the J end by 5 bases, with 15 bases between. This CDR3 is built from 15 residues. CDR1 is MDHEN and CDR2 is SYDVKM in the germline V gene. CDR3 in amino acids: CASSLAAGWSETQYF. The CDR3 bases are TGTGCCAGCAGTTTAGCGGCAGGGTGGTCCGAGACCCAGTACTTC.

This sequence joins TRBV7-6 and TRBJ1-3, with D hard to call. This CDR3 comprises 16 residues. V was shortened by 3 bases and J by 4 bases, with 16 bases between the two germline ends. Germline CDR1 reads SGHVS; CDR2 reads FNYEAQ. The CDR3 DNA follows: TGTGCCAGCAGCTTGAAACGTTCCCTGAGGGGAAACACCATATATTTT. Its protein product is CASSLKRSLRGNTIYF.

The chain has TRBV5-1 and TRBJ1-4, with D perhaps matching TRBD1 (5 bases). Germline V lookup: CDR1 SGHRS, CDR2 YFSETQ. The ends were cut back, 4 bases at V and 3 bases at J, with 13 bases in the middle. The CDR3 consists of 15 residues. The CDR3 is CASSGTGFPNEKLFF. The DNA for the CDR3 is TGCGCCAGCAGCGGAACAGGTTTCCCTAATGAAAAACTGTTTTTT.

CDR3 amino acids: CASSWDDRARGANVLTF. The CDR3 DNA reads as TGTGCCAGCAGCTGGGATGACAGGGCGAGGGGGGCCAACGTCCTGACTTTC. V is TRBV9 and J is TRBJ2-6, with 7 bases aligning to TRBD1. V shed 4 bases and J 4 bases; nucleotides not matched to a gene: 11. The CDR3 covers 17 residues. CDR1 is SGDLS and CDR2 is YYNGEE in the germline V gene.